Shown below are 21 T cell receptor beta chains from a single sample sequenced in a study of identical twins (dated by TCRdb to about 2016). Libraries were built with 5' RACE. This sample was sequenced with an Illumina HiSeq 2000. TCRdb reanalyzed the raw reads on its own, using fastp at Q25 for trimming and MiXCR for clone calling, and kept in-frame beta chains. Duplicate CDR3 protein sequences are folded into a single record with the most common DNA and genes. Across this sample there are approximately 680,000 distinct CDR3 sequences, with under 8.5% seen only once. The biggest ten clones account for about 1.5% of the sample. This same sample was also part of a study on yellow fever vaccine responses in identical twins.

Sequencing was done on a sample of PBMCs. These receptors were taken from a woman younger than 35 in good health.

This clonotype was seen ten or more times. V is TRBV6-2 or TRBV6-3 and J is TRBJ2-7; TRBD2 is a possible D gene (5 bases). V lost 4 bases to trimming and J lost 1 base, with 14 bases between them. This CDR3 contains 15 residues. The V gene's germline CDR1 is MNHEY and CDR2 SVGEGT. The CDR3 here is CASSSPGTSSYEQYF. Here the CDR3 DNA reads TGTGCCAGCAGTTCCCCGGGAACGAGTTCCTACGAGCAGTACTTC.

This clonotype has more than one count but fewer than ten. This chain joins TRBV12-3 or TRBV12-4 and TRBJ2-2, with D maybe TRBD2 (6 bases). The CDR3 length is 15 residues. V dropped 8 bases and J dropped 3 bases, with 16 bases sitting between them. CDR3 bases: TGTGCCAGCGACCGGGCCGGGGGTCACACCGGGGAGCTGTTTTTT. It codes for CASDRAGGHTGELFF.

At least ten counts were recorded for this clonotype. The chain carries TRBV29-1 and TRBJ1-2, with D uncertain. Looked up from germline, CDR1 is SQVTM and CDR2 is ANQGSEA. V was pared by 4 bases and J by 1 base, with 13 bases between. CDR3 size: 14 residues. CDR3 bases: TGCAGCGTTGTCGGCAGTCGATATAACTATGGCTACACCTTC. This gives the protein CSVVGSRYNYGYTF.

This clonotype was seen ten or more times. This chain connects TRBV12-3 or TRBV12-4 to TRBJ2-7; D not resolved. V was cut by 2 bases and J by 5 bases, with 10 bases left in between. This CDR3 comprises 13 residues. The CDR3 bases are TGTGCCAGCAGTTTATCCCCGCTCCACGAGCAGTACTTC. Protein product: CASSLSPLHEQYF.

Only a few counts were recorded for this clonotype. The chain is built from TRBV29-1 and TRBJ2-3; TRBD2 matches 9 bases. The germline V gene has CDR1 SQVTM and CDR2 ANQGSEA. With 4 bases clipped from V and 0 bases from J, the junction kept 2 bases outside the gene matches. This CDR3 is built from 14 residues. CDR3 residues: CSVASGKSTDTQYF. The CDR3 coding sequence is TGCAGCGTTGCTAGCGGGAAAAGCACAGATACGCAGTATTTT.

The chain combines TRBV25-1 with TRBJ2-1, with a weak D call TRBD2 (7 bases). Germline V CDR1 and CDR2: MGHDK, SYGVNS. V lost 4 bases and J lost 3, with 22 bases in between. CDR3 length: 18 residues. In nucleotides, the CDR3 is TGTGCCAGCAGTGGGTGGACTAGGAGGGAGGGGGGCTACAATGAGCAGTTCTTC. As protein: CASSGWTRREGGYNEQFF.

This clonotype was detected many times. This chain uses TRBV12-3 or TRBV12-4 with TRBJ1-3; D possibly corresponds to TRBD1 (6 bases). The CDR3 is made up of 16 amino acids. V was pared by 4 bases and J by 0 bases, with 13 bases between. CDR3 nucleotide sequence: TGTGCCAGCAGTTCACAGGGTTTAATCTCTGGAAACACCATATATTTT. Its translation is CASSSQGLISGNTIYF.

In this sample, this clonotype turned up many times. The chain carries TRBV5-6 and TRBJ2-7; 8 bases are shared with TRBD2. V shed 5 bases, J shed 6 bases, and the junction held 16 bases outside the gene matches. From germline, CDR1 is SGHDT and CDR2 YYEEEE. The CDR3 runs to 16 residues. CDR3 loop: CASRLALSGTSIEQYF. The CDR3 coding sequence is TGTGCCAGCAGGCTTGCCCTGTCCGGGACTAGTATCGAGCAGTACTTC.

The chain couples TRBV7-7 to TRBJ2-1, with 11 positions matching TRBD2. The CDR3 runs 15 residues. Germline-derived CDR1 and CDR2 are SSHAT and FNYEAQ (reference sequence). The V and J ends lost 8 bases and 7 bases, in that order; junction bases with no gene match: 10. For the CDR3, the DNA is TGTGCCAGCGCAGCCGGACTAGCGGGTTTAAATGAGCAGTTCTTC. Translated, it gives CASAAGLAGLNEQFF.

This clonotype was observed at least ten times. The chain joins TRBV12-3 or TRBV12-4 to TRBJ2-7; 8 nucleotides agree with TRBD2. The junction had 7 bases not matched to a gene; V was cut back by 2 bases and J by 1 base. There are 16 residues in the CDR3. The CDR3 DNA sequence: TGTGCCAGCAGTTTAAGTAGCGGGACGCTTTCCTACGAGCAGTACTTC. Amino acids: CASSLSSGTLSYEQYF.

The chain combines TRBV4-2 with TRBJ2-7; the match to TRBD1 covers 7 bases. CDR1 is LGHNA, CDR2 YNFKEQ, per germline. The CDR3 is 13 residues long. Trimming at V came to 8 bases and at J to 9 bases, leaving 13 bases not matched to a gene. The CDR3 DNA follows: TGTGCCAGCGGCCTAGGGACAGTCAGCTGGCAGTACGTC. Its translation: CASGLGTVSWQYV.

This clonotype showed up many times. The rearrangement links TRBV5-1 to TRBJ1-1; D may be TRBD1 (5 bases). Germline V gives CDR1 SGHRS, CDR2 YFSETQ. Between the trimmed V and J ends, which lost 2 bases and 5 bases, there was a span of 7 bases. This CDR3 has 12 amino acids. The CDR3 loop reads CASSFDSTEAFF. For the CDR3, the DNA is TGCGCCAGCAGCTTTGACAGTACTGAAGCTTTCTTT. The whole variable domain, filled in from reference TRBV5-1 and TRBJ1-1, reads KAGVTQTPRYLIKTRGQQVTLSCSPISGHRSVSWYQQTPGQGLQFLFEYFSETQRNKGNFPGRFSGRQFSNSRSEMNVSTLELGDSALYLCASSFDSTEAFFGQGTRLTVV.

In this sample, this clonotype turned up a few times. This rearrangement joins TRBV6-1 to TRBJ2-3; possibly TRBD2 for D (7 bases). The CDR3 has 18 residues. The germline CDR1 and CDR2 sequences are MNHNS and SASEGT. Between the trimmed V and J ends, which lost 8 bases and 3 bases, there was a span of 27 bases. The CDR3: CASESGGAGARRTDTQYF. CDR3 sequence (DNA): TGTGCCAGCGAGAGTGGGGGGGCCGGAGCTAGAAGGACAGATACGCAGTATTTT.

The sample holds a few counts of this clonotype. The rearrangement uses TRBV25-1 and TRBJ2-2; 9 bases are a match to TRBD1. With V trimmed by 4 bases and J by 8 bases, 11 bases remained unmatched. Germline CDR1 and CDR2: MGHDK and SYGVNS. This CDR3 has 16 amino acids. CDR3 sequence (DNA): TGTGCCAGCAGTGCCCTCCCGACAGGGGGTGATGGGGAGCTGTTTTTT. Encoded protein: CASSALPTGGDGELFF.

J is TRBJ2-1 and V is TRBV3-1, with D maybe TRBD1 (6 bases). Germline lookup yields CDR1 LGHDT and CDR2 YNNKEL (reference sequence). The CDR3 is 15 amino acids. V lost 2 bases and J lost 7, with 15 bases in between. CDR3 DNA sequence: TGTGCCAGCAGCCAATTGTCAGGGGCGATTAATGAGCAGTTCTTC. It encodes CASSQLSGAINEQFF.

Only a few counts were recorded for this clonotype. The genes are TRBV6-1 and TRBJ1-1; 7 positions agree with TRBD1. V lost 6 bases and J lost 4; bases outside the gene matches: 11. The CDR3 extends over 15 amino acids. Germline loops: CDR1 MNHNS, CDR2 SASEGT. The CDR3 nucleotides are TGTGCCAGCAGGGCGTTTCAACAGGGGTCCACTGAAGCTTTCTTT. It codes for CASRAFQQGSTEAFF.

This sequence joins TRBV6-1 and TRBJ2-1; 12 bases are shared with TRBD2. The CDR3 has 16 amino acids. Trimming cost V 6 bases and J 5 bases; bases outside gene matches: 8. Germline CDR1 reads MNHNS; CDR2 reads SASEGT. The CDR3 loop reads CASSRPGLAGHNEQFF. The CDR3 region has the DNA TGTGCCAGCAGCCGTCCGGGACTAGCGGGTCACAATGAGCAGTTCTTC.

This clonotype has only a few counts. The chain employs TRBV4-1 and TRBJ2-7; unclear D gene. CDR1 and CDR2 from the germline V gene are MGHRA and YSYEKL. The CDR3 is made up of 14 amino acids. The germline V and J ends were trimmed by 0 bases and 2 bases, with 8 bases remaining between them. The DNA for the CDR3 is TGCGCCAGCAGCCAAGAAGGCGAGACCTACGAGCAGTACTTC. This codes for CASSQEGETYEQYF.

There are a few counts of this clonotype. The V and J genes are TRBV2 and TRBJ1-6; weak D call: TRBD1 (6 bases). CDR1 and CDR2 (germline): SNHLY, FYNNEI. The CDR3 has 16 residues. Between the trimmed V and J ends, which lost 7 bases and 0 bases, there was a span of 13 bases. Here the CDR3 DNA reads TGTGCCAGCACCGAAGACAGGAGCTCCTATAATTCACCCCTCCACTTT. It codes for CASTEDRSSYNSPLHF.

This clonotype was seen a few times. This chain uses TRBV6-1 with TRBJ2-5; 9 nucleotides agree with TRBD1. This CDR3 is built from 15 residues. CDR1 and CDR2 from the germline V gene are MNHNS and SASEGT. V shed 6 bases and J 0 bases; nucleotides not matched to a gene: 5. CDR3 coding DNA: TGTGCCAGCAGAGAGACAGGGGGGGACCAAGAGACCCAGTACTTC. Translation: CASRETGGDQETQYF.

J is TRBJ2-5 and V is TRBV5-1; the D gene is possibly TRBD1 (6 bases). The germline V gene encodes CDR1 SGHRS and CDR2 YFSETQ. Trimming pared 8 bases from V and 5 bases from J, leaving 25 bases between. CDR3 length: 16 residues. The CDR3 here is CASSSPELQGWETQYF. CDR3 DNA sequence: TGCGCCAGTTCCTCCCCAGAACTACAGGGCTGGGAGACCCAGTACTTC.